Listed here are 2 T cell receptor beta chains from one sample, sequenced in a study of blood T cell repertoires in COVID-19. TCRdb keeps only in-frame clones here, not all; method: immunoSEQ multiplex PCR. The sample lists 400,000 to 500,000 clones, more than 75% occurring once. Sequenced material: PBMCs or T cells enriched from blood (not recorded which). These receptors originate from a woman between 40 and 55 years old who had recovered from COVID-19.

The V gene is TRBV30, the J gene TRBJ1-2; 8 bases align to TRBD1. CDR1 and CDR2 (germline): GTSNPN, SVGIG (reference sequence). Unmatched junction bases numbered 4, after V lost 0 bases and J lost 4 bases. The CDR3 contains 14 residues. CDR3 protein: CAWSVQQGAYGYTF. CDR3 bases: TGTGCCTGGAGTGTACAGCAGGGGGCCTATGGCTACACCTTC. Variable domain in full (rest from reference TRBV30 and TRBJ1-2): SQTIHQWPATLVQPVGSPLSLECTVEGTSNPNLYWYRQAAGRGLQLLFYSVGIGQISSEVPQNLSASRPQDRQFILSSKKLLLSDSGFYLCAWSVQQGAYGYTFGSGTRLTVV.

The chain carries TRBV9 and TRBJ2-2; TRBD1 matches at 12 bases. This CDR3 contains 17 residues. Germline CDR1 reads SGDLS; CDR2 reads YYNGEE. V dropped 0 bases and J dropped 7; count of bases not matched to a gene: 7. The CDR3 coding sequence is TGTGCCAGCAGCGTAGGAGGAGGGACAGGGGGCATCGGGGAGCTGTTTTTT. Its translation: CASSVGGGTGGIGELFF.